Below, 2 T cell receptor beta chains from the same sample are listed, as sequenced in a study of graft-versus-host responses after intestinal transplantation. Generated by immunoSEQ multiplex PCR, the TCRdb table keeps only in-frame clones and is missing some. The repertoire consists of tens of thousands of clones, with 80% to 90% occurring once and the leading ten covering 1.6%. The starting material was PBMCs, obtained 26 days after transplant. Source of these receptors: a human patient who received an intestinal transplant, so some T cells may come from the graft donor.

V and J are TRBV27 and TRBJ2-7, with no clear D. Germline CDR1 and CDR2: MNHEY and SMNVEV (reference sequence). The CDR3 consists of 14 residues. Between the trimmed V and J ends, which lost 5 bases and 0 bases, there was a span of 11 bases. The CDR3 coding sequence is TGTGCCAGCAGTCCAGACCCCGACTCCTACGAGCAGTACGTC. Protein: CASSPDPDSYEQYV.

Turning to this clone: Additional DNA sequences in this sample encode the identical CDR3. The CDR3 is CASSYSAAGGGYTF. CDR3 nucleotide sequence: TGTGCCAGCAGTTACTCGGCAGCGGGCGGTGGCTACACCTTC. This chain connects TRBV6-6 to TRBJ1-2; D not certain. V dropped 0 bases and J dropped 7 bases, with 12 bases sitting between them. Germline assignment: CDR1 MNHNY and CDR2 SVGAGI (reference sequence). The CDR3 spans 14 residues.